This TCR beta chain emerged from a study of shared clonotypes between healthy human individuals. Study conclusions and caveats: Sharing across four donors was highest in naive CD4 (roughly 5%) and lowest in memory CD8 (approximately 0.4%). Compared with memory subsets, naive subsets generally had larger estimated richness.

Remarks on this clone: Its antigen is as yet unknown.

The CDR3 extends over 16 amino acids. V lost 3 bases, J lost 2 bases, and 5 bases stayed unmatched. CDR1 and CDR2 from the germline V gene are SGHRS and YFSETQ. Profiled with immunoSEQ multiplex PCR; TCRdb holds only in-frame clones, not every one. The sample holds approximately 720,000 clones; 72% are singletons and the top ten take about 1.7%. The donors, healthy adults who were HIV-negative, had experienced no recent acute infections or vaccinations. Material: memory CD4+ T cells sorted from blood. Subset in this sample: CD45RA-negative fraction. This sequence was found in a woman in her 30s in good health. This chain links TRBV5-1 with TRBJ2-3; 11 bases line up with TRBD2. The CDR3: CASSSGTSGVTDTQYF. The DNA of the CDR3 is TGCGCCAGCAGCTCAGGGACTAGCGGTGTCACAGATACGCAGTATTTT.